These T cell receptor beta chains were read from a single sample in a study of blood T cell dynamics during melanoma immunotherapy. Using immunoSEQ multiplex PCR, the repertoire was profiled, and TCRdb retains in-frame clones only, with some absent. The sample lists 9,500 to 13,000 clones, about 88% seen once, with over 9% in the top ten. This material consisted of blood, taken from a patient treated with checkpoint blockade. Every receptor here comes from a human donor with melanoma. CDR3s include the opening cysteine and the closing phenylalanine or tryptophan. D genes are given only for firm matches. Size tells how often a clone was seen (once, few, many) or the class of an expanded clone, and some rows leave it out.

CDR3 length	J gene	V gene	D gene	clone size	CDR3 DNA	CDR3 protein
15	TRBJ1-4	TRBV9	-	-	TGTGCCAGCAGCGTAGATGTCGGAGCTAATGAAAAACTGTTTTTT	CASSVDVGANEKLFF
16	TRBJ2-6	TRBV19	-	-	TGTGCCAGTAGTATAGATCTTAGCTCTGGGGCCAACGTCCTGACTTTC	CASSIDLSSGANVLTF
17	TRBJ2-1	TRBV2	-	-	TGTGCCAGCAGTGAAAAAGCGGGCAGGGCGAGGTACAATGAGCAGTTCTTC	CASSEKAGRARYNEQFF
13	TRBJ2-5	TRBV2	-	-	TGTGCCAGCAGAAGGGGCGCACAGGAGACCCAGTACTTC	CASRRGAQETQYF
16	TRBJ1-2	TRBV11-2	TRBD1	-	TGTGCCAGCCGATATTTAAGGGGGGACAGAAACTATGGCTACACCTTC	CASRYLRGDRNYGYTF
20	TRBJ2-1	TRBV27	TRBD2	-	TGTGCCAGCAGTTTACGCCCGGGACTAGCGGGAGTGTTCTCCTACAATGAGCAGTTCTTC	CASSLRPGLAGVFSYNEQFF
12	TRBJ2-5	TRBV9	-	-	TGTGCCAGCAGCGTAGGTGGGGAGACCCAGTACTTC	CASSVGGETQYF
17	TRBJ2-1	TRBV5-1	TRBD2	-	TGCGCCAGCAGCTTGAGTCCAGGACTAGCGGGAGCGGATGAGCAGTTCTTC	CASSLSPGLAGADEQFF
15	TRBJ2-6	TRBV18	-	once	TGTGCCAGCTCCCCCAGGGTGGTCGGGGCCAACGTCCTGACTTTC	CASSPRVVGANVLTF
15	TRBJ1-1	TRBV18	-	-	TGTGCCAGCTCACCCCTCGCTGAGGGGAACACTGAAGCTTTCTTT	CASSPLAEGNTEAFF
16	TRBJ1-5	TRBV5-1	TRBD1	-	TGCGCCAGCAGCTCCGGACAGGGAGGCAACAATCAGCCCCAGCATTTT	CASSSGQGGNNQPQHF
15	TRBJ2-1	TRBV10-3	TRBD2	-	TGTGCCATCAAGGGCGGGAGTGGGACCTACAATGAGCAGTTCTTC	CAIKGGSGTYNEQFF
11	TRBJ1-1	TRBV19	-	once	TGTGCCAGTAGTTTCACCTTTGAAGCTTTCTTT	CASSFTFEAFF
14	TRBJ2-2	TRBV2	-	once	TGTGCCAGCAGTGACCCGGACTTTCCCGGGGAGCTGTTTTTT	CASSDPDFPGELFF
14	TRBJ1-2	TRBV7-9	-	-	TGTGCCAGCAGCTTAGCACAATCTAACTATGGCTACACCTTC	CASSLAQSNYGYTF
15	TRBJ1-2	TRBV6-6	-	-	TGTGCCAGCAGTTACTCTCACCTGGTCAACTATGGCTACACCTTC	CASSYSHLVNYGYTF
13	TRBJ1-1	TRBV5-8	-	-	TGTGCCAGCAGCCGGACGGGGGGCACTGAAGCTTTCTTT	CASSRTGGTEAFF
15	TRBJ2-1	TRBV10-3	-	-	TGTGCCATCAGTGAAGGGGGGTTGGAATACAATGAGCAGTTCTTC	CAISEGGLEYNEQFF
16	TRBJ1-5	TRBV6-6	-	few	TGTGCCAGCAGCCCGCGGGGGGGATCAATGAATCAGCCCCAGCATTTT	CASSPRGGSMNQPQHF
15	TRBJ1-1	TRBV9	-	once	TGTGCCAGCAGCCTCCAGGGTAGGCCGAACACTGAAGCTTTCTTT	CASSLQGRPNTEAFF
16	TRBJ1-1	TRBV25-1	-	-	TGTGCCAGCAGTGAAGGAGGCCGGGGGCCCGGGACTGAAGCTTTCTTT	CASSEGGRGPGTEAFF
14	TRBJ1-2	TRBV19	-	-	TGTGCCAGTAGTATAGCAAATGGGGTGCGAGGCTACACCTTC	CASSIANGVRGYTF
14	TRBJ2-7	TRBV15	-	few	TGTGCCACCAATCGTTTTGTCCTACCCTACGAGCAGTACTTC	CATNRFVLPYEQYF
20	TRBJ2-2	TRBV5-5	TRBD2	-	TGTGCCAGCAGCATAAAAGGGTTTCTAGCGGGCCTCGCGAACACCGGGGAGCTGTTTTTT	CASSIKGFLAGLANTGELFF